This record looks at one T cell receptor beta chain sequence and its context. Unmatched junction bases numbered 7, after V lost 4 bases and J lost 3 bases. Per the germline V gene, CDR1 is MNHEY and CDR2 is SVGAGI. There are 15 residues in the CDR3. These data originate in a study of shared clonotypes between healthy human individuals. Only in-frame clones appear in the TCRdb table, and some are missing; sequencing was by immunoSEQ multiplex PCR. The sample records 2 million to 2.5 million clones, 95% being singletons. Sequences were obtained from naive CD4+ T cells sorted from blood. The subset denotes: CD45RA+ positively selected. This TCR derives from a man aged 18 to 35 in good health. This chain uses TRBV6-5 with TRBJ2-7, with 9 bases identical to TRBD1. CDR3 region: CASSWDRAAFYEQYF. The CDR3 DNA sequence: TGTGCCAGCAGTTGGGACAGGGCGGCTTTCTACGAGCAGTACTTC.